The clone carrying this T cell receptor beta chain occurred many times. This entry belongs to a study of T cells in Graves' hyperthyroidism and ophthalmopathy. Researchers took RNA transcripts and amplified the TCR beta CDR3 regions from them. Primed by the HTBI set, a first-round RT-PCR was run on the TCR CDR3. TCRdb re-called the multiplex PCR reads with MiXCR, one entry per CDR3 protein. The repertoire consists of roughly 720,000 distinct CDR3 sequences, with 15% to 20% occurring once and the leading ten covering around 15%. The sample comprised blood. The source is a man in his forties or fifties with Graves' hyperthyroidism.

For the CDR3, the DNA is TGCGCCAGCAGCTTGGAGGCGGGCGATGGGCGCGAGCAGTACTTC. Its protein product is CASSLEAGDGREQYF. This chain joins TRBV5-1 and TRBJ2-7; a weak D match, TRBD2 (5 bases). Trimming took 0 bases from V and 6 from J, leaving 16 bases between them. The CDR3 sequence is 15 residues long. Germline V gene data show CDR1 as SGHRS and CDR2 as YFSETQ.